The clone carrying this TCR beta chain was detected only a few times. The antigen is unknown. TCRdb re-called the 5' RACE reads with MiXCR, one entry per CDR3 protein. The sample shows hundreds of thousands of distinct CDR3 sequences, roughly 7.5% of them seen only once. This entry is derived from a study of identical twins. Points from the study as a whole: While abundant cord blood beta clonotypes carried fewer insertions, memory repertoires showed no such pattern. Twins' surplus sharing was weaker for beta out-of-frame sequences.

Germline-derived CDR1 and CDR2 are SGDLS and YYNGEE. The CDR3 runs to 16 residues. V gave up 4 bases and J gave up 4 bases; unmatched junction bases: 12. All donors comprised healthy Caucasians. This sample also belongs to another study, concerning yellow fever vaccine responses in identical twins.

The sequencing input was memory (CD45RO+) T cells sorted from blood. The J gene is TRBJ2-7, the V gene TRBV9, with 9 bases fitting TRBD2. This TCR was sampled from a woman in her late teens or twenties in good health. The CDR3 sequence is CASSLGSAGGGYEQYF. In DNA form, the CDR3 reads TGTGCCAGCAGCCTGGGTTCAGCGGGAGGCGGATACGAGCAGTACTTC.